The rows below give T cell receptor beta chains drawn from one sample of a study of T cells in tuberculosis. Using immunoSEQ multiplex PCR, the repertoire was profiled, and TCRdb retains in-frame clones only, with some absent. The profile covers around 35,000 clones, with 94% appearing a single time and around 10% taken by the ten largest. Sequencing input: PBMCs. The receptors were sampled from a donor between 10 and 35 years old with latent tuberculosis or without tuberculosis infection. Some clones in this sample may be carry-over from other donors' samples. CDR3s include the opening cysteine and the closing phenylalanine or tryptophan. The order of the fields is J gene, V gene, D gene, clone size, CDR3 DNA, CDR3 protein. A D gene is named only where the DNA matches it firmly. Size values are once, few and many counts, or a class for expanded clones, and some rows have none.

TRBJ1-1 TRBV5-4 TRBD1 - TGTGCCAGCAGGCGAGACAGGGTCGGCGAAGCTTTCTTT CASRRDRVGEAFF
TRBJ2-2 TRBV27 TRBD1 - TGTGCCAGCAGTCGGGACAGGGGCGGCACCGGGGAGCTGTTTTTT CASSRDRGGTGELFF
TRBJ2-7 TRBV4-1 TRBD2 - TGCGCCAGCAGGAAGACTAGCGGTAACGACGAGCAGTACTTC CASRKTSGNDEQYF
TRBJ1-3 TRBV7-6 - few TGTGCCAGCAGCTTAGAGACTCCGGGGATAGGAAACACCATATATTTT CASSLETPGIGNTIYF
TRBJ2-7 TRBV7-9 TRBD1 - TGTGCCAGCATCGGCAGGGGACAGGGGTCAGGCTACGAGCAGTACTTC CASIGRGQGSGYEQYF
TRBJ1-2 TRBV2 - - TGTGCCAGCAGTGAAGCGACCCAGGGAGGCTATGGCTACACCTTC CASSEATQGGYGYTF
TRBJ1-5 TRBV10-1 - few TGCGCCAGCAGTGAATCTACCTCGGGGCAGCCCCAGCATTTT CASSESTSGQPQHF
TRBJ1-2 TRBV28 TRBD1 - TGTGCCAGCAGTCCTCGGGACAGGTCGTCCTATGGCTACACCTTC CASSPRDRSSYGYTF
TRBJ2-1 TRBV7-2 - - TGTGCCAGCAGCTTAGCCGGGGGAGACTACAATGAGCAGTTCTTC CASSLAGGDYNEQFF
TRBJ1-2 TRBV6-5 TRBD1 once TGTGCCAGCAGTTCCCCAACCTCCGGGACAGGTTATGGCTACACCTTC CASSSPTSGTGYGYTF
TRBJ2-4 TRBV6-1 - - TGTGCCAGCAGTGAAACTCCGACGGAGGGTGTACGATACTTC CASSETPTEGVRYF
TRBJ1-1 TRBV7-6 TRBD1 once TGTGCCAGCAGCCCCCGACAGGGGGCTTGGGGAACTGAAGCTTTCTTT CASSPRQGAWGTEAFF
TRBJ2-7 TRBV7-6 TRBD1 - TGTGCCAGCAGCCCCCGGGACAGCACCGAGCAGTACTTC CASSPRDSTEQYF
TRBJ2-2 TRBV2 - once TGTGCCAGCAGACAGACAGGATTGTCGACCGGGGAGCTGTTTTTT CASRQTGLSTGELFF